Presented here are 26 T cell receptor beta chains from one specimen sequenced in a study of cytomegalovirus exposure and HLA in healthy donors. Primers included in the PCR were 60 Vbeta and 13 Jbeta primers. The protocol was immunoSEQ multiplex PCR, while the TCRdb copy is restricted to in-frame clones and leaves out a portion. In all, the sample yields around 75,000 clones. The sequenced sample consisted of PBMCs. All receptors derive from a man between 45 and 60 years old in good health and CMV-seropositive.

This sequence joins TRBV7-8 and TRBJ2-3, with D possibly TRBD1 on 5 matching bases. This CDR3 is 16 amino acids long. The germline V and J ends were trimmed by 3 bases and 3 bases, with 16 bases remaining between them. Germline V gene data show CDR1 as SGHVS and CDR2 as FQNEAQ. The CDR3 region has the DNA TGTGCCAGCAGCTTCGGTGGGGCAGGTCTAACAGATACGCAGTATTTT. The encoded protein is CASSFGGAGLTDTQYF.

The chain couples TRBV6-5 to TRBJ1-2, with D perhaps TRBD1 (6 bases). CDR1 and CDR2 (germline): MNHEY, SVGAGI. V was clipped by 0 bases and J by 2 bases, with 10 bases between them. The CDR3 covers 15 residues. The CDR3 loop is CASSYSRGGNYGYTF. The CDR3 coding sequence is TGTGCCAGCAGTTACTCGAGGGGGGGCAACTATGGCTACACCTTC.

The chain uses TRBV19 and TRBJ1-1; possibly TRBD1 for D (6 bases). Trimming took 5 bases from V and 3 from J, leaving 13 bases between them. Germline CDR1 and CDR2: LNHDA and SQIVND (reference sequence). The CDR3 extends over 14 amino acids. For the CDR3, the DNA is TGTGCCAGTAGTCCCTGGGACACTGACACTGAAGCTTTCTTT. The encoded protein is CASSPWDTDTEAFF.

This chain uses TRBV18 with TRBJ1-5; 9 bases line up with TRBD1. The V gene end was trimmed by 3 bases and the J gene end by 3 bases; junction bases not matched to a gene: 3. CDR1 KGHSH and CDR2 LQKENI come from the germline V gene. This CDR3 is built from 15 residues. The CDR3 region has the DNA TGTGCCAGCTCACCGGGGACAGGGAACAATCAGCCCCAGCATTTT. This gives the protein CASSPGTGNNQPQHF.

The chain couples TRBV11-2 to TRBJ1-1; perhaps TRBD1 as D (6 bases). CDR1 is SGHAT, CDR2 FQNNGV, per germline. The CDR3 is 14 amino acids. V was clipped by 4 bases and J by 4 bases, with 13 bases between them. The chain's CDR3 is CASSWGGPGTEAFF. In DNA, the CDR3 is TGTGCCAGCAGCTGGGGGGGGCCGGGCACTGAAGCTTTCTTT.

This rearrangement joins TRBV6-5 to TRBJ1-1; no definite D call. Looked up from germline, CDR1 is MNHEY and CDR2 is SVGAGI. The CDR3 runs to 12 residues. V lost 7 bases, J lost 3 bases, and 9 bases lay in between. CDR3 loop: CASTDRYTEAFF. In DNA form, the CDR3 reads TGTGCCAGCACTGATCGGTACACTGAAGCTTTCTTT.

The CDR3 region is CASSLGGLPGTGELFF. Written as DNA, the CDR3 is TGCGCCAGCAGCTTGGGGGGACTCCCAGGCACCGGGGAGCTGTTTTTT. V usage is TRBV5-1 and J usage is TRBJ2-2; D might be TRBD2 (6 bases). CDR1 and CDR2 (germline): SGHRS, YFSETQ. The V end lost 0 bases, the J end lost 4 bases, and 13 bases lay between the germline ends. The CDR3 sequence is 16 residues long. The full variable domain, with the rest looked up from reference TRBV5-1 and TRBJ2-2, is KAGVTQTPRYLIKTRGQQVTLSCSPISGHRSVSWYQQTPGQGLQFLFEYFSETQRNKGNFPGRFSGRQFSNSRSEMNVSTLELGDSALYLCASSLGGLPGTGELFFGEGSRLTVL.

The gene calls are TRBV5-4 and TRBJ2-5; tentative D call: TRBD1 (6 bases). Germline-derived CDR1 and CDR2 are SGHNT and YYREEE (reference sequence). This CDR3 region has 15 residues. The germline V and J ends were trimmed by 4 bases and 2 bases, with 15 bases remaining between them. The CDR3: CASSPEQGKQETQYF. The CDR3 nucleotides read TGTGCCAGCAGCCCCGAACAGGGAAAGCAAGAGACCCAGTACTTC.

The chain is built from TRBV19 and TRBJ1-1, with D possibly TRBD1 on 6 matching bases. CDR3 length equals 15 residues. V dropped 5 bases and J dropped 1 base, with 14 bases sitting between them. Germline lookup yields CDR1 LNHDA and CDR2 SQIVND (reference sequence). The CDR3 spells CASSLGQRENTEAFF. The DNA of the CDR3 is TGTGCCAGTAGTCTAGGACAGCGGGAGAACACTGAAGCTTTCTTT.

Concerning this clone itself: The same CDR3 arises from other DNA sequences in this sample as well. The CDR3 spells CAPRKLEGLAVSTDTQYF. The CDR3 nucleotides are TGTGCCCCAAGGAAGTTGGAGGGTCTAGCGGTTAGCACAGATACGCAGTATTTT. V is TRBV19 and J is TRBJ2-3; 7 bases agree with TRBD2. This CDR3 is 18 amino acids long. J gave up 0 bases and V 11 bases, and 20 bases lay outside the gene matches. Germline CDR1 is LNHDA and CDR2 is SQIVND (reference sequence).

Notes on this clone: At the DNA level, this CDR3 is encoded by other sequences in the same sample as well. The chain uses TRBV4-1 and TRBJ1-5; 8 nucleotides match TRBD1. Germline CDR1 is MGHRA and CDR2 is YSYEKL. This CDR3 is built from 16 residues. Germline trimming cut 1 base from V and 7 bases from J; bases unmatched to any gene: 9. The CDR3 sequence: CASSQVFEDRAQPQHF. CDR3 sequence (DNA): TGCGCCAGCAGCCAAGTTTTTGAGGACAGGGCCCAGCCCCAGCATTTT.

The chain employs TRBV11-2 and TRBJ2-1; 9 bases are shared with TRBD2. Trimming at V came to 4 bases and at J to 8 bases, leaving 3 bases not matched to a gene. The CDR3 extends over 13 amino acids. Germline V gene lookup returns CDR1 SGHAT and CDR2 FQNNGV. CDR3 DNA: TGTGCCAGCAGCTCGGGACTAGCATATGAGCAGTTCTTC. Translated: CASSSGLAYEQFF.

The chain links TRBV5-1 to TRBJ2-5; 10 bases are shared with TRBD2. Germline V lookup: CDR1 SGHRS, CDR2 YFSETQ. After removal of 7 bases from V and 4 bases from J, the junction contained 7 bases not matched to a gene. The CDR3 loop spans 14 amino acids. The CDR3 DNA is TGCGCCAGCTCCCCGGTAGCGGGAGGAGAGACCCAGTACTTC. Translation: CASSPVAGGETQYF.

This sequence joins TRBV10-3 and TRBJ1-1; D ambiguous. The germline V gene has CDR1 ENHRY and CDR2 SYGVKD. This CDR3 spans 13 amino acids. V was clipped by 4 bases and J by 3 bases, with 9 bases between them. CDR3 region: CAISVREDTEAFF. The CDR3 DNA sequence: TGTGCCATCAGTGTAAGGGAGGACACTGAAGCTTTCTTT.

The CDR3 nucleotides are TGTGCCAGCAGATCGGCTGGGCCACCCCTCCACTTT. Its translation: CASRSAGPPLHF. J is TRBJ1-6 and V is TRBV6-4; the D is unclear. V was shortened by 6 bases and J by 11 bases, with 11 bases between the two germline ends. The CDR3 has 12 amino acids. CDR1 is MRHNA, CDR2 SNTAGT, per germline.

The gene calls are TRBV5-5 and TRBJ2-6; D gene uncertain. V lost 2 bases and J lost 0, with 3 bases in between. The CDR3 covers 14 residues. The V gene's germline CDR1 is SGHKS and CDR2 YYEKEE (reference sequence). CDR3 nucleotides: TGTGCCAGCAGCTTCGGCTCTGGGGCCAACGTCCTGACTTTC. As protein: CASSFGSGANVLTF.

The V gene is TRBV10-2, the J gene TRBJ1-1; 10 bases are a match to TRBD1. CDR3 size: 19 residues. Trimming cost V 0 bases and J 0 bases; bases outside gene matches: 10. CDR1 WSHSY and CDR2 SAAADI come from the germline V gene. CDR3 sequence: CASSESIGRTGGMNTEAFF. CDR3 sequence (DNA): TGCGCCAGCAGTGAGTCGATCGGCCGGACAGGGGGTATGAACACTGAAGCTTTCTTT.

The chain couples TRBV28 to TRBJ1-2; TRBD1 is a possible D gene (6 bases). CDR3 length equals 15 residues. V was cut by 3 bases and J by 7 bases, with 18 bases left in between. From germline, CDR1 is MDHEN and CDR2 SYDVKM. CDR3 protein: CASSFFDRGAGGYTF. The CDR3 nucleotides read TGTGCCAGCAGTTTTTTCGATCGGGGGGCTGGTGGCTACACCTTC.

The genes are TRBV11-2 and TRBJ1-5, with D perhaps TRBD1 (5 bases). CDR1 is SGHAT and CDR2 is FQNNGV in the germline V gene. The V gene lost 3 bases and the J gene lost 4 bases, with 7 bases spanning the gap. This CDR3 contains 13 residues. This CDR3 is CASSFDRNQPQHF. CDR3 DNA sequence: TGTGCCAGCAGCTTTGACAGAAATCAGCCCCAGCATTTT.

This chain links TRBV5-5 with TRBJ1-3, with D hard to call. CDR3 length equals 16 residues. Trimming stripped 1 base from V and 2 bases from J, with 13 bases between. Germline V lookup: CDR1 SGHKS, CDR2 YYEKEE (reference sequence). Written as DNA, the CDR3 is TGTGCCAGCAGCTTGCACGAGACATATCCTGGAAACACCATATATTTT. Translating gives CASSLHETYPGNTIYF.

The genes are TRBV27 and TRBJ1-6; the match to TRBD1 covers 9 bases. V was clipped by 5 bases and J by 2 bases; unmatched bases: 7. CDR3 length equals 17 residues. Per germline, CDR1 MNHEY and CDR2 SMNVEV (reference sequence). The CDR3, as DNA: TGTGCCAGCAGTCCCTACAGGGGGCAGACCTATAATTCACCCCTCCACTTT. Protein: CASSPYRGQTYNSPLHF.

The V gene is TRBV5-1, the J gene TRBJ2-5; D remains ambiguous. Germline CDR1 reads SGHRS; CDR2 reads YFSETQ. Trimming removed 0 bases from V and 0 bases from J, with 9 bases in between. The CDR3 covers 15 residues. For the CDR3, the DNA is TGCGCCAGCAGCTTGGCTAATAGCTACCAAGAGACCCAGTACTTC. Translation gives CASSLANSYQETQYF.

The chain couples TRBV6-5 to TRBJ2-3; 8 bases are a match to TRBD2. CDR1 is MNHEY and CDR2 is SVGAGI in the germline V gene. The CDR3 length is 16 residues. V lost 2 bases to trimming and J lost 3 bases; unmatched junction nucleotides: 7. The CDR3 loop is CASSYGIAGPTDTQYF. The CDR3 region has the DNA TGTGCCAGCAGTTACGGGATAGCGGGGCCGACAGATACGCAGTATTTT.

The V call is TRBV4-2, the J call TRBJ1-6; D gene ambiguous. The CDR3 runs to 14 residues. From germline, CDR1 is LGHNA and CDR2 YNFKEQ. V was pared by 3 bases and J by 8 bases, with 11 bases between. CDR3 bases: TGTGCCAGCAGCCAGAGACATAGTGATTCACCCCTCCACTTT. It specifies CASSQRHSDSPLHF.

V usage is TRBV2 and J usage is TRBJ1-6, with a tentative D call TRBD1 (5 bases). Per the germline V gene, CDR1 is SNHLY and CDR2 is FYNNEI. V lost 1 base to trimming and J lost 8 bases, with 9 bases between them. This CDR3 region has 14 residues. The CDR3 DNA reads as TGTGCCAGCAGTGAAGAGGACAATTATTCACCCCTCCACTTT. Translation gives CASSEEDNYSPLHF. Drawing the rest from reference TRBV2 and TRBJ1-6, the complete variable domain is EPEVTQTPSHQVTQMGQEVILRCVPISNHLYFYWYRQILGQKVEFLVSFYNNEISEKSEIFDDQFSVERPDGSNFTLKIRSTKLEDSAMYFCASSEEDNYSPLHFGNGTRLTVT.

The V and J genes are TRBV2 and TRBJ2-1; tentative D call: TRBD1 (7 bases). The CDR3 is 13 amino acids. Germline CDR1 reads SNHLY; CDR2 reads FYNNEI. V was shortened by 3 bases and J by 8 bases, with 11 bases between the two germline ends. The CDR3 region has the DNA TGTGCCAGCAGTGATTCAGGGGGGCATGAGCAGTTCTTC. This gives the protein CASSDSGGHEQFF. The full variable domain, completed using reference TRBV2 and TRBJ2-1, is EPEVTQTPSHQVTQMGQEVILRCVPISNHLYFYWYRQILGQKVEFLVSFYNNEISEKSEIFDDQFSVERPDGSNFTLKIRSTKLEDSAMYFCASSDSGGHEQFFGPGTRLTVL.